This TCR beta chain was retrieved from a study of blood T cell repertoires in COVID-19 (dated by TCRdb to 2018 to 2021). Study-level background: The collaborator samples originated in the United States, Italy and Spain and spanned the acute and convalescent phases of COVID-19. Deeply sampled blood TCRbeta repertoires from subjects exposed to, actively infected with, or recovered from COVID-19 were included in the dataset. Samples were obtained from the ongoing ImmuneRACE study (first 160 participants) and from about 1,300 subjects provided by 6 global collaborators. Sample metadata almost always included a de-identified subject ID, COVID-19 status, age in years and sex. The prospective study material was composed of cDNA or gDNA derived from T cells, B-cell-depleted T cells, or PBMCs. Where HLA class I and class II types were available, the types were taken from metadata supplied by the sample provider, not from assay-based typing. The repertoires were released in a freely available public database meant as a resource for research on the immune response to SARS-CoV-2.

CDR1 and CDR2 are read off the germline V gene as SGHTA and FQGNSA. The CDR3 numbers 13 residues from cysteine through phenylalanine. The CDR3 DNA has 39 bases and is translated from base 1. The junction carries 14 bases between V and J, which are trimmed by 4 bases and 7 bases respectively. TCRbeta CDR3 regions were amplified from genomic DNA by means of the immunoSEQ Assay, a bias-controlled multiplex PCR. Per the authors' processing: The number of nucleated cells in each sample was estimated by amplification of reference gene primers within the assay. To quantify the absolute abundance of each unique TCRbeta CDR3 rearrangement, sequence reads were collapsed and filtered. For each sample, productive Simpson clonality was calculated as the square root of Simpson's diversity index over productive rearrangements. TCRdb carries this immuneACCESS record with in-frame sequences only. Its versions omit some clonotypes, under half of them owing to an unresolved V gene in the studies checked, with the rest unexplained. D and trimming come from the DNA, and the V and J calls and clone size come from that table. The sample records some 70,000 clones, over 80% of which are singletons. Together, the top ten hold 6% to 9.5% of the sample.

Turning to this clone: This receptor's antigen is unknown. Per-nucleotide qualities are absent, and no much larger clonotype sits a single base away.

Broad study findings and their caveats: The amount of clinical and demographic metadata varied by source and participant and was provided uncurated.

Whole blood was collected in K2EDTA tubes by collaborating institutions according to the institutions' own protocols. For TCRbeta analysis, collaborators shipped samples as frozen whole blood, isolated PBMCs, or DNA extracted from either of those sample types. The sequence joins TRBV7-2 to TRBJ2-7; the D gene is perhaps TRBD1, on 5 matching bases. Sequenced input: peripheral blood. This sequence was found in a human donor in a cohort sampled during active COVID-19. The CDR3 protein: CASSSQGVGEQYF. The DNA reads TGTGCCAGCAGCTCCCAGGGCGTAGGGGAGCAGTACTTC. With the rest looked up from the reference TRBV7-2 and TRBJ2-7 genes rather than sequenced, the full variable domain is GAGVSQSPSNKVTEKGKDVELRCDPISGHTALYWYRQSLGQGLEFLIYFQGNSAPDKSGLPSDRFSAERTGGSVSTLTIQRTQQEDSAVYLCASSSQGVGEQYFGPGTRLTVT.